The next 3 T cell receptor beta chains were all read from a single sample in a study of cytomegalovirus exposure and HLA in healthy donors. Assay used: immunoSEQ multiplex PCR; TCRdb lists only in-frame clones, some missing. The sample has about 38,000 clones; roughly 91% are singletons. Material: PBMCs. These receptor sequences come from a young man in good health and CMV-seronegative.

The chain joins TRBV6-5 to TRBJ2-7; tentative D call: TRBD1 (5 bases). Germline V gene data show CDR1 as MNHEY and CDR2 as SVGAGI. Trimming left V 2 bases short and J 7 bases short, with 21 bases between. The CDR3 covers 16 residues. CDR3 sequence: CASSYSGAIQLSEQYF. The CDR3 DNA is TGTGCCAGCAGTTACAGTGGGGCTATCCAACTATCAGAGCAGTACTTC.

V usage is TRBV6-5 and J usage is TRBJ2-7, with D uncertain. The length of the CDR3 is 13 residues. The V gene lost 2 bases and the J gene lost 4 bases, with 9 bases spanning the gap. CDR1 MNHEY and CDR2 SVGAGI come from the germline V gene. As DNA, the CDR3 is TGTGCCAGCAGTTACGGCCCAGTTTACGAGCAGTACTTC. It specifies CASSYGPVYEQYF.

About this clone: One junction end disagrees with the germline gene, perhaps due to a read error. The chain combines TRBV7-7 with TRBJ1-6; a possible D gene is TRBD1 (6 bases). This CDR3 region has 13 residues. Per the germline V gene, CDR1 is SSHAT and CDR2 is FNYEAQ (reference sequence). CDR3 sequence (DNA): TGTGCTAGCAGCCCAGGGGTGAACTCACCCCTCCACTTT. Translating it yields CASSPGVNSPLHF.